The source of this TCR beta chain is a study of T cell repertoires in cytomegalovirus infection. At the level of the study: HLA-B-restricted CMV epitopes that are well studied, plus recently identified HLA-C-restricted ones, were used by the study. It was the public TCR beta signatures that indicated both CMV infection and matching HLA type.

This CDR3 region has 17 residues. Germline CDR1 and CDR2: SGHTA and FQGNSA. J gave up 7 bases and V 4 bases, and 14 bases lay outside the gene matches. Details on this clonotype: Its specificity is not known.

Study results and limitations: Ex vivo, HLA-C-restricted CMV-specific TCR beta clonotypes prevailed over the rest of the response. Carriage of CMV together with the relevant HLA was identifiable through cumulative public TCR beta family frequency.

TCRdb analysed the reads with MiXCR anew, one entry per CDR3 protein. Counted here are around 900,000 distinct CDR3 sequences, roughly 30% occurring once; the ten biggest clones make up 13%. This TCR came from a human donor in good health (CMV status not recorded). Some clones in this sample may be carry-over from other donors' samples. V gene TRBV7-2 combines with J gene TRBJ1-2, with 11 bases lining up with TRBD1. Source: cultured CD8+ T cells from PBMCs, taken from culture after CMV antigen stimulation. The CDR3 region is CASSSSAGTGGVGGYTF. The CDR3, as DNA: TGTGCCAGCAGCTCCTCGGCCGGGACAGGGGGTGTAGGTGGCTACACCTTC.